This TCR beta chain was sequenced in a study of post-analysis software for immune sequencing data. Overall study: Both relapsing-remitting and secondary progressive multiple sclerosis featured among the disease courses, as did progressive-relapsing multiple sclerosis.

Of note for this clonotype: As yet, its antigen is unknown.

Unique molecular identifiers had been added to the TCR beta cDNA libraries. There were 1 to 10 million T cells, and 480,000 or so cDNA molecules came from them. MiXCR, run by TCRdb on the PCR reads, gives a single entry per CDR3 protein. The sample lists about 820,000 distinct CDR3 sequences, roughly 50% seen once, with under 6% in the top ten. The CDR3 is 15 residues long. Germline CDR1 SGHRS, CDR2 YFSETQ. Trimming shortened V by 3 bases and J by 6 bases, and 13 bases separated the two germline ends. Study observations and caveats: Controls significantly exceeded multiple sclerosis patients in normalized Chao1 diversity. By F measure, samples from a shared preparation batch strongly co-clustered. The five TRBV segments detected at higher frequency in patients than in controls included TRBV5-6, TRBV5-1 and TRBV20-1.

The receptor's source is a girl aged 5-17 years with multiple sclerosis. The chain recombines TRBV5-1 with TRBJ1-6, with D maybe TRBD1 (5 bases). Source material: blood. The CDR3 DNA reads TGCGCCAGCAGCTGGGACCTCACACTTAATTCACCCCTCCACTTT. Protein: CASSWDLTLNSPLHF.